Detailed here is one TCR beta chain. What it binds is unknown. The data are from a study of graft-versus-host responses after intestinal transplantation. Study-level information: Multivisceral, liver-intestinal, or isolated intestinal grafts went to recipients. Among the recipients, all got anti-thymocyte globulin induction and then tacrolimus and steroids for roughly three years. Study results and limitations: Some GvH clones were seen earlier in gut or blood, suggesting intestinal origin.

The trim removed 1 base at V and 7 bases at J, leaving 11 bases unmatched. The CDR3 loop spans 16 amino acids. Germline CDR1 LNHDA, CDR2 SQIVND (reference sequence). TCRdb keeps only in-frame clones here, not all; method: immunoSEQ multiplex PCR. The sample includes tens of thousands of clones, about nine tenths seen only once; the top ten take nearly 0.1%. This clonotype was sampled from a human donor who received an intestinal transplant. The chain joins TRBV19 to TRBJ2-5, with TRBD1 matching 8 bases. The sample consisted of unstimulated CD4+ T cells sorted from spleen or lymph node cells, taken before intestinal transplant. The DNA of the CDR3 is TGTGCCAGTAGTATAGTGGGGACAGGCCAAAAGTGGACCCAGTACTTC. Translated: CASSIVGTGQKWTQYF.